This record concerns one T cell receptor beta chain sequence. Profiling relied on immunoSEQ multiplex PCR, and the TCRdb table lists in-frame clones only, not all of them. Among about 130,000 clones listed, about 82% were seen once. These data come from a study of PD-L1 blockade in urothelial cancer. Whole-study context: The study recovered a median of 141,255 T cells per blood sample.

Time point defined: peripheral blood 6 weeks after treatment start. Diagnoses among patients were locally advanced or metastatic urothelial carcinoma. Germline trimming cut 5 bases from V and 5 bases from J; bases unmatched to any gene: 8. The CDR3 runs 15 residues. Germline CDR1 reads SGHAT; CDR2 reads FQNNGV. This TCR was recovered from a man over 45 with urothelial cancer. The source was PBMCs, collected around atezolizumab (anti-PD-L1) treatment. The rearrangement links TRBV11-2 to TRBJ2-7, with TRBD2 matching over 11 bases. The CDR3, as DNA: TGTGCCAGCAGCAGACCCGGGACTAGCGGCCACGAGCAGTACTTC. This sequence encodes CASSRPGTSGHEQYF.